This T cell receptor (beta chain) was documented in a study of monozygotic twins with cystic fibrosis (dated by TCRdb to about 2021). General notes on the study: Barcoded libraries were prepared with roughly 15 PCR cycles from roughly 2.8 micrograms of fragmented DNA. The study compared TCR beta repertoires within and between 16 monozygotic twin pairs with cystic fibrosis to assess genetic influence on V and J gene usage. The cohort comprised ten female and six male twin pairs aged about 2.0 to 40 years, median about 9.3 years, mostly children and adolescents. On the day blood was drawn, the twins' weight-for-height and FEVPerc (FEV1 disease centile) were ranked against those of the 800 to 1,100 cohort participants. Data for three of the twin pairs had been reported previously in another context.

TCR beta CDR3 regions were amplified by multiplex PCR using the immunoSEQ immune profiling system, following the manufacturer's instructions. An Illumina NextSeq system was used for sequencing. As for how the authors treated the data: Sequence data were processed on the immunoSEQ Analyzer platform, and clonality was computed as the square root of Simpson's index of productive rearrangements. Similarity in V and J usage was quantified by Jensen-Shannon distance, and CDR3 generation probabilities were calculated with OLGA. Shared CDR3 sequences were searched in the immuneACCESS database (August 2020) and in VDJdb (December 2020). TCRdb carries this immuneACCESS record with in-frame sequences only. Its versions omit some clonotypes, under half of them owing to an unresolved V gene in the studies checked, with the rest unexplained. That table is the source of V, J and clone size, and D and trimming were worked out from the DNA. This sample comprises over 20,000 clones, approximately 97% of them detected only once. Around 0.14% of the sample comes from the top ten.

What the authors observed across the whole study: Simpson clonality tended to be low (median around 0.0094), which suggests a naive-dominated repertoire, although clonality was higher in the most severely affected patients. Nucleotide-identical clonotype sharing was significantly higher within monozygotic CF twin pairs than between unrelated CF individuals (P = 0.000026, Mann-Whitney). The greatest similarity to the co-twin was observed for V gene usage in 13 of 16 pairs and for J usage in 8 of 16 pairs, which suggested genetic constraints. The cohort was small, and no association was found between shared CDR3 numbers and age, concordance or disease severity.

Via the germline V gene, CDR1 is LGHNA and CDR2 YSLEER. V gives up 1 base and J gives up 5 bases, and the segment between their germline ends measures 14 bases. The CDR3 sequence holds 15 residues, the cysteine and phenylalanine included. Only the CDR3 part of the read is kept: 45 bases, read in frame from the first base. The twin pairs came from the European Cystic Fibrosis Twin and Sibling Study Cohort, a cohort that recruited patients from over a hundred CF clinics across 14 European countries. Zygosity and CFTR genotype were verified in-house, and zygosity was tested by multiplex PCR of nine short tandem repeat loci. Peripheral blood was taken from each twin, and clinical parameters were recorded on the day of blood sampling. Phenol/chloroform extraction was used to isolate genomic DNA from peripheral blood cells, and the DNA was then kept in TE buffer at 4 degrees C. Worth noting for this clone: Its antigen remains undetermined. No base quality values were provided; no much bigger clone lies one nucleotide off.

The specimen sequenced was blood. This TCR was sampled from a girl aged 10 to 17 with cystic fibrosis. The V and J genes are TRBV4-3 and TRBJ1-2; a weak D assignment points to TRBD1 (6 bases agree). The encoded CDR3 is CASSQVTGSSYGYTF. The sequenced DNA is TGCGCCAGCAGCCAAGTCACAGGGTCTTCATATGGCTACACCTTC.